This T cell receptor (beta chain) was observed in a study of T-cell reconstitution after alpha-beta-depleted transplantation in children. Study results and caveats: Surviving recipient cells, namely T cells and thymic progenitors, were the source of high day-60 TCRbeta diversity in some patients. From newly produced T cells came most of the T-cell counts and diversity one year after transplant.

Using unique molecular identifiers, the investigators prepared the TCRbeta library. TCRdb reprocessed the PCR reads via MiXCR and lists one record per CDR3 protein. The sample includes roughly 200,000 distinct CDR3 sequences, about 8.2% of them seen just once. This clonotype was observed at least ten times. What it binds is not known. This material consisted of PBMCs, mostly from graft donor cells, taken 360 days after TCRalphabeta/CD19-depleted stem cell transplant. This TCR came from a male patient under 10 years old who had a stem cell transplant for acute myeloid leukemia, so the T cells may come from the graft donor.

This CDR3 is CASRAGLAGYNEQFF. The DNA of the CDR3 is TGTGCCAGCAGAGCAGGACTAGCGGGGTACAATGAGCAGTTCTTC. This chain joins TRBV12-3 or TRBV12-4 and TRBJ2-1; 12 positions match TRBD2. This CDR3 region has 15 residues. The trim removed 6 bases at V and 4 bases at J, leaving 4 bases unmatched.